The source of this T cell receptor beta chain is a study of blood T cell repertoires in COVID-19. About the research overall: Acute and convalescent COVID-19 specimens originated in the United States, Italy and Spain.

Per the original methods: Reference gene primer amplification gave estimated nucleated cell counts. Here immunoSEQ multiplex PCR was the method, and the copy in TCRdb shows in-frame clones only, minus some. V and J calls and clone size are as listed in that table; D and trimming were resolved from the DNA. The sample records some 15,000 clones, about 80% being singletons. The CDR3 loop spans 15 amino acids. The junction had 4 bases not matched to a gene; V was cut back by 4 bases and J by 2 bases. Germline V gene sequence: CDR1 LNHDA, CDR2 SQIVND (reference sequence). This clone has just a few counts.

The sequenced sample was peripheral blood. The TCR sequence derives from a man in his 70s with active or convalescent COVID-19. The chain has TRBV19 and TRBJ2-7, with TRBD1 identical over 11 bases. CDR3: CASSKGTGGTYEQYF. Here the CDR3 DNA reads TGTGCCAGTAGTAAAGGGACAGGGGGGACCTACGAGCAGTACTTC.